This T cell receptor (beta chain) was sequenced in a study of blood T cell repertoires in COVID-19. Looking at the study overall: Samples taken during acute and convalescent COVID-19 were collected in the United States, Italy and Spain. From T cells, B-cell-depleted T cells, or PBMCs came the material, which was cDNA or gDNA.

Original processing methods: The assay estimated nucleated cells by amplifying reference gene primers. Here immunoSEQ multiplex PCR was the method, and the copy in TCRdb shows in-frame clones only, minus some. The V and J calls and the clone size are those of that table, but D and trimming were determined from the DNA. The sample includes about 70,000 clones, more than 75% of them seen just once. In germline, CDR1 is MNHEY, CDR2 SVGAGI. The CDR3 runs 13 residues. V was trimmed by 2 bases and J by 4 bases, leaving 8 bases between them. The receptor was isolated from a human donor in a cohort sampled during active COVID-19. The chain employs TRBV6-5 and TRBJ1-1; D gene unclear. Material for sequencing was peripheral blood. The CDR3 bases are TGTGCCAGCAGTTACACCCGGGGCACTGAAGCTTTCTTT. It translates to CASSYTRGTEAFF.